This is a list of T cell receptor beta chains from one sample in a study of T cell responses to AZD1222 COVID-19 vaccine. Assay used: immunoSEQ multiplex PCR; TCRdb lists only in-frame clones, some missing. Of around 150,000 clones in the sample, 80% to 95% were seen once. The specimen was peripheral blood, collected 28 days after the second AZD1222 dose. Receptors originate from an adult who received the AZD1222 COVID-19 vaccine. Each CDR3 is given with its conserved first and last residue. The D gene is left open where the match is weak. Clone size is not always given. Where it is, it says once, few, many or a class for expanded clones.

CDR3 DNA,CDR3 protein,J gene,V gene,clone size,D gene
TGTGCCAGCAGCTTAGTTTTACAGGGAGTATCACCCCTCCACTTT,CASSLVLQGVSPLHF,TRBJ1-6,TRBV7-9,-,-
TGTGCCAGTAGTTCGACAGGGGGTACCTCCTACGAGCAGTACTTC,CASSSTGGTSYEQYF,TRBJ2-7,TRBV19,-,TRBD1
TGTGCCACCAGTTCGGGAGGGCAGGGTATAAATGGCTACACCTTC,CATSSGGQGINGYTF,TRBJ1-2,TRBV24-1,-,-
TGTGCCAGCAGCTTAGGGGACAGGGTCGGCAATGAGCAGTTCTTC,CASSLGDRVGNEQFF,TRBJ2-1,TRBV7-9,-,TRBD1
TGTGCCACCAGCAGAGAGGTAGCGGGAGGCGATAGTGAGCAGTTCTTC,CATSREVAGGDSEQFF,TRBJ2-1,TRBV15,-,TRBD2
TGTGCCTGGAGTGTAGTCGGGGTCTCCTCCTACAATGAGCAGTTCTTC,CAWSVVGVSSYNEQFF,TRBJ2-1,TRBV30,-,-
TGTGCCAGCAGTGGACAGGCCGATCAGCCCCAGCATTTT,CASSGQADQPQHF,TRBJ1-5,TRBV28,-,TRBD1
TGTGCCAGCACACGACTAGCGGGAGCCAGCTCCTACAATGAGCAGTTCTTC,CASTRLAGASSYNEQFF,TRBJ2-1,TRBV28,once,TRBD2
TGCAGCGTTGAGCGGGACGGCTTCTATGGCTACACCTTC,CSVERDGFYGYTF,TRBJ1-2,TRBV29-1,-,-
TGTGCCAGCAGCTTAGTTCCGGGGGCGAATGAGCAGTTCTTC,CASSLVPGANEQFF,TRBJ2-1,TRBV11-3,-,-
TGTGCCTGGAGTGCGGGGCGCGGGATAATTGATTCACCCCTCCACTTT,CAWSAGRGIIDSPLHF,TRBJ1-6,TRBV30,-,-
TGTGCCAGCAGTGAGAGCGGGACAGCCTACGAGCAGTACTTC,CASSESGTAYEQYF,TRBJ2-7,TRBV25-1,-,-
TGTGCCATCAGTGAAGGGGAGAGCTACACCTTC,CAISEGESYTF,TRBJ1-2,TRBV10-3,-,-
TGTGCCAGCAGTAGGACTAGCGGGAGGACAGATACGCAGTATTTT,CASSRTSGRTDTQYF,TRBJ2-3,TRBV2,-,TRBD2
TGCGCCAGCCGAGCGCGGGGACAGGGCGGAAACGGCTACACCTTC,CASRARGQGGNGYTF,TRBJ1-2,TRBV5-1,-,TRBD1
TGTGCCAGCAGTTTAATCAGGGGGGAAGCTTTCTTT,CASSLIRGEAFF,TRBJ1-1,TRBV12-3/TRBV12-4,-,TRBD1
TGTGCCAGCAGTGGGGCGGGAGGCCTTTGGGATACGCAGTATTTT,CASSGAGGLWDTQYF,TRBJ2-3,TRBV2,-,TRBD2
TGTGCCAGCTCACCACGCCCGGGACAGGGCGTGGGAGGCTACACCTTC,CASSPRPGQGVGGYTF,TRBJ1-2,TRBV18,-,TRBD1
TGTGCCAGCAGCGCGGGACAGGTCGACCAAGAGACCCAGTACTTC,CASSAGQVDQETQYF,TRBJ2-5,TRBV9,-,TRBD1
TGTGCCAGCAGCTTAGGGAGGACAGGCACAGATACGCAGTATTTT,CASSLGRTGTDTQYF,TRBJ2-3,TRBV7-9,-,-
TGCAGCGTTGTAGGGACTTTATCTGGAAACACCATATATTTT,CSVVGTLSGNTIYF,TRBJ1-3,TRBV29-1,-,-
TGTGCCAGTAGTGAAGACCGGGACAGGAACACTGAAGCTTTCTTT,CASSEDRDRNTEAFF,TRBJ1-1,TRBV19,-,TRBD1
TGTGCCAGCAGCAGATTTGACAGCCCGAGTTCCGGACTAGCAGCTAGCACAGATACGCAGTATTTT,CASSRFDSPSSGLAASTDTQYF,TRBJ2-3,TRBV3-1/TRBV3-2,-,TRBD2
TGTGCCAGCAGTTACTCGGGATACTCCAGTCGCCCCTACGAGCAGTACTTC,CASSYSGYSSRPYEQYF,TRBJ2-7,TRBV6-2/TRBV6-3,-,-
TGTGCCACCAGTGCCCCGACCACCTACGAGCAGTACTTC,CATSAPTTYEQYF,TRBJ2-7,TRBV24-1,-,-
TGTGCCAGCAGTCAGGAGGGGGCAACCGGGGAGCTGTTTTTT,CASSQEGATGELFF,TRBJ2-2,TRBV28,-,-
TGTGCCAGCAGCTGGGATGGGAAAAAACTGTTTTTT,CASSWDGKKLFF,TRBJ1-4,TRBV7-8,once,-
TGTGCCAGCAGTGAAGGCTATAGCAATCAGCCCCAGCATTTT,CASSEGYSNQPQHF,TRBJ1-5,TRBV6-1,-,-
TGTGCCAGCAGCTCCAAGATCTACACCTTC,CASSSKIYTF,TRBJ1-2,TRBV7-9,-,-
TGTGCCAGCAGCGTAGGAGGGGAGAGGCTTCTTTGCTATGGCTACACCTTC,CASSVGGERLLCYGYTF,TRBJ1-2,TRBV9,-,-
TGTGCCAGCAGCCCTTGGACAGGGATTGGCTACACCTTC,CASSPWTGIGYTF,TRBJ1-2,TRBV11-2,once,TRBD1
TGTGCCAGCTCACCCCTGACAGGAGAGGGTGAAGCTTTCTTT,CASSPLTGEGEAFF,TRBJ1-1,TRBV18,once,-
TGTGCCAGCAGTTGGCGTGGAGCCCCCTACAATGAGCAGTTCTTC,CASSWRGAPYNEQFF,TRBJ2-1,TRBV27,once,-
TGTGCCAGCAAAACTAGCGGTCAAGAGACCCAGTACTTC,CASKTSGQETQYF,TRBJ2-5,TRBV25-1,-,TRBD2
TGTGCCAGCAGCTTAGGGGAGGCCACTAGGGCCTATGGCTACACCTTC,CASSLGEATRAYGYTF,TRBJ1-2,TRBV11-2,-,-
TGTGCCACCAGTGGCCGGACAGGGGGCACAGATACGCAGTATTTT,CATSGRTGGTDTQYF,TRBJ2-3,TRBV24-1,-,TRBD1
TGTGCCAGCAGCCCGACAGGTCTAAATCAGCCCCAGCATTTT,CASSPTGLNQPQHF,TRBJ1-5,TRBV5-8,-,-
TGTGCCGCCGGCGGGGTTCGGTCACCCCTCCACTTT,CAAGGVRSPLHF,TRBJ1-6,TRBV10-3,-,-
TGTGCCAGCAGTTTTGCGGACAGCGGTGAGCAGTTCTTC,CASSFADSGEQFF,TRBJ2-1,TRBV12-3/TRBV12-4,-,-
TGTGCCAGCAGTTTTAGGGACCTCTCAGATACGCAGTATTTT,CASSFRDLSDTQYF,TRBJ2-3,TRBV27,-,-
TGTGCCAGCAGCCCTGGGGAGGCCCCCGTGGCTTTCTTT,CASSPGEAPVAFF,TRBJ1-1,TRBV3-1/TRBV3-2,-,-
TGTGCCATCAGTGATGCCGGGACTACCTTTTACAATGAGCAGTTCTTC,CAISDAGTTFYNEQFF,TRBJ2-1,TRBV10-3,-,TRBD2
TGTGCCAGTAGTATAGCCCCACTCATCGGACAGTACTTC,CASSIAPLIGQYF,TRBJ2-7,TRBV19,-,-
TGTGCCAGCAGCGCGGGACTAGCGGGATCTTTGTACGAGCAGTACTTC,CASSAGLAGSLYEQYF,TRBJ2-7,TRBV5-4,-,TRBD2
TGTGCCAGCTCTCATGCAGGGAACACCGGGGAGCTGTTTTTT,CASSHAGNTGELFF,TRBJ2-2,TRBV18,-,-